This TCR beta chain was recorded in a study of CD8+CD57+ T cells in acquired aplastic anemia. Profiles of TCR beta VDJ and CDR3 were generated from a genomic DNA template. MiXCR, run by TCRdb on the reads, gives a single entry per CDR3 protein. Among just over 450,000 distinct CDR3 sequences, over 25% were seen once, and the ten largest hold approximately 0.82%. All patients picked for sequencing had shown, by flow cytometry, an expansion of CD8+CD57+ cells. V lost 3 bases to trimming and J lost 1 base, with 10 bases between them. Per the germline V gene, CDR1 is DFQATT and CDR2 is SNEGSKA (reference sequence). This CDR3 is 14 amino acids long. This clonotype was recorded many times.

Sequenced: sorted CD4+, CD8+, or CD8+CD57+ T cells (not recorded which) from PBMCs. The receptor was isolated from a human donor with aplastic anemia. The gene calls are TRBV20-1 and TRBJ1-5, with D perhaps matching TRBD1 (5 bases). The CDR3 region is CSASPGRSNQPQHF. In nucleotides, the CDR3 is TGCAGTGCTAGTCCAGGGAGAAGCAATCAGCCCCAGCATTTT.